What follows are 20 T cell receptor beta chains derived from one specimen sequenced in a study of T cell repertoires in cytomegalovirus infection. TCRdb analysed the reads with MiXCR anew, one entry per CDR3 protein. Altogether roughly 280,000 distinct CDR3 sequences are present, around 9% being singletons, with the ten largest covering roughly 16%. The sequenced sample was PBMCs. These receptors all stem from a human donor in good health (CMV status not recorded). Some clones in this sample may be carry-over from other donors' samples.

This clonotype was seen repeatedly, ten times or more. The chain combines TRBV6-2 or TRBV6-3 with TRBJ2-1, with D maybe TRBD2 (6 bases). CDR3 length equals 14 residues. Germline-derived CDR1 and CDR2 are MNHEY and SVGEGT. The V and J ends lost 8 bases and 7 bases respectively, with 18 bases between them. CDR3 sequence (DNA): TGTGCCAGCGTCAGCGGGCCACTGGGGAATGAGCAGTTCTTC. Amino acid sequence: CASVSGPLGNEQFF.

The rearrangement uses TRBV20-1 and TRBJ2-3; 8 nucleotides agree with TRBD1. The CDR3 sequence is 12 residues long. Germline V gives CDR1 DFQATT, CDR2 SNEGSKA (reference sequence). V was clipped by 5 bases and J by 6 bases; unmatched bases: 4. CDR3 region: CSAGQGGDTQYF. The CDR3 DNA reads as TGCAGTGCTGGACAGGGAGGTGATACGCAGTATTTT.

This clonotype was counted ten times or more. The rearrangement joins TRBV28 to TRBJ1-2; 8 bases align to TRBD1. Germline CDR1 MDHEN, CDR2 SYDVKM. The CDR3 contains 14 residues. V lost 1 base and J lost 8; bases outside the gene matches: 6. The CDR3, as DNA: TGTGCCAGCAGTTTATCTCAGGGGGCTCGGGGCTACACCTTC. This encodes CASSLSQGARGYTF.

This clonotype was counted between two and nine times. This sequence joins TRBV4-1 and TRBJ1-1; D is uncertain. CDR1 is MGHRA, CDR2 YSYEKL, per germline. With 0 bases removed from V and 4 bases from J, the gap between germline ends came to 12 bases. This CDR3 contains 15 residues. CDR3 region: CASSQDDRFSTEAFF. The CDR3 region has the DNA TGCGCCAGCAGCCAAGATGATCGGTTCAGCACTGAAGCTTTCTTT.

This chain links TRBV5-1 with TRBJ1-1; the match to TRBD1 covers 7 bases. There are 16 residues in the CDR3. V lost 3 bases and J lost 6; bases outside the gene matches: 14. The germline CDR1 and CDR2 sequences are SGHRS and YFSETQ. CDR3 DNA sequence: TGCGCCAGCAGCTCGGGGACAGACCTCTCATTGGCTGAAGCTTTCTTT. This gives the protein CASSSGTDLSLAEAFF.

The table lists this clonotype with many counts. The rearrangement links TRBV2 to TRBJ2-1, with TRBD1 as a possible D gene (5 bases). The CDR3 has 15 amino acids. V was shortened by 7 bases and J by 0 bases, with 13 bases between the two germline ends. CDR1 and CDR2 from the germline V gene are SNHLY and FYNNEI. CDR3 in DNA: TGTGCCAGCAAAGATCAGGGTATCTCCTACAATGAGCAGTTCTTC. This sequence encodes CASKDQGISYNEQFF.

Only a few counts were recorded for this clonotype. The V call is TRBV15, the J call TRBJ1-5; unclear D gene. V was trimmed by 3 bases and J by 0 bases, leaving 12 bases between them. CDR1 LNHNV and CDR2 YYDKDF come from the germline V gene (reference sequence). The CDR3 totals 16 residues. CDR3 in DNA: TGTGCCACCAGCAGTGGTGCCGATAGTAGCAATCAGCCCCAGCATTTT. Its protein product is CATSSGADSSNQPQHF. Together with reference TRBV15 and TRBJ1-5, the CDR3 gives the full variable domain: DAMVIQNPRYQVTQFGKPVTLSCSQTLNHNVMYWYQQKSSQAPKLLFHYYDKDFNNEADTPDNFQSRRPNTSFCFLDIRSPGLGDTAMYLCATSSGADSSNQPQHFGDGTRLSIL.

This clonotype was found many times. The chain combines TRBV19 with TRBJ1-1, with D maybe TRBD1 (6 bases). V was shortened by 6 bases and J by 7 bases, with 18 bases between the two germline ends. CDR3 length: 14 residues. CDR1 is LNHDA, CDR2 SQIVND, per germline (reference sequence). The CDR3 loop is CASSQRGTDSEAFF. Here the CDR3 DNA reads TGTGCCAGTAGCCAGCGGGGGACGGACAGTGAAGCTTTCTTT.

V usage is TRBV30 and J usage is TRBJ2-3; 8 bases map to TRBD2. V dropped 0 bases and J dropped 3; count of bases not matched to a gene: 5. Germline CDR1 and CDR2: GTSNPN and SVGIG (reference sequence). The length of the CDR3 is 15 residues. Here the CDR3 reads CAWSVLAGPTDTQYF. The CDR3 region has the DNA TGTGCCTGGAGTGTTCTAGCGGGCCCTACAGATACGCAGTATTTT.

The sample holds a few counts of this clonotype. The chain has TRBV6-2 or TRBV6-3 and TRBJ1-5; D is undetermined. The germline gives CDR1 MNHEY, CDR2 SVGEGT. This CDR3 is 12 amino acids long. Trimming removed 7 bases from V and 5 bases from J, with 9 bases in between. The CDR3 spells CASKGLDQPQHF. The CDR3 DNA sequence: TGTGCCAGCAAAGGATTGGATCAGCCCCAGCATTTT.

In this sample, this clonotype turned up many times. The V and J genes are TRBV4-1 and TRBJ2-7; D tentatively reads TRBD1 or TRBD2 (5 bases each). The CDR3 is 15 amino acids. The ends were cut back, 0 bases at V and 3 bases at J, with 12 bases in the middle. Germline assignment: CDR1 MGHRA and CDR2 YSYEKL. The CDR3 is CASSQDGAGDYEQYF. In nucleotides, the CDR3 is TGCGCCAGCAGCCAAGATGGGGCCGGGGACTACGAGCAGTACTTC.

This chain joins TRBV7-6 and TRBJ2-1; no definite D call. Germline CDR1 SGHVS, CDR2 FNYEAQ. V was trimmed by 5 bases and J by 9 bases, leaving 17 bases between them. The CDR3 is 14 amino acids. CDR3 region: CASSPGNVGTEQFF. In DNA form, the CDR3 reads TGTGCCAGCAGCCCCGGAAATGTGGGTACTGAGCAGTTCTTC.

In DNA, the CDR3 is TGTGCCAGCAGCCAAGCAGGTTGGCAGCTGAACACTGAAGCTTTCTTT. Encoded protein: CASSQAGWQLNTEAFF. This chain links TRBV14 with TRBJ1-1, with D unresolved. The germline V gene encodes CDR1 SGHDN and CDR2 FVKESK. The ends were cut back, 1 base at V and 0 bases at J, with 12 bases in the middle. CDR3 length: 16 residues.

This clonotype was recorded many times. This chain joins TRBV28 and TRBJ2-2, with 8 bases fitting TRBD2. The CDR3 covers 17 residues. Germline values: CDR1 MDHEN, CDR2 SYDVKM. Trimming cost V 6 bases and J 1 base; bases outside gene matches: 10. The CDR3 DNA follows: TGTGCCAGCAGCAGGTCAGGACTAGCTTTGAACACCGGGGAGCTGTTTTTT. Its translation is CASSRSGLALNTGELFF.

This clonotype was seen repeatedly, ten times or more. V usage is TRBV5-1 and J usage is TRBJ2-1; tentative D call: TRBD1 (6 bases). This CDR3 is 13 amino acids long. V was cut by 3 bases and J by 3 bases, with 7 bases left in between. CDR1 SGHRS and CDR2 YFSETQ come from the germline V gene. The CDR3 reads CASSSDSYNEQFF. CDR3 bases: TGCGCCAGCAGCTCGGACAGCTACAATGAGCAGTTCTTC.

This clonotype has at least ten counts. The rearrangement uses TRBV6-2 or TRBV6-3 and TRBJ2-5; possibly TRBD2 for D (5 bases). The V and J ends lost 2 bases and 2 bases respectively, with 15 bases between them. Germline loops: CDR1 MNHEY, CDR2 SVGEGT. The CDR3 length is 16 residues. The CDR3 region has the DNA TGTGCCAGCAGTTACAGCTCTGGGGAGATACAAGAGACCCAGTACTTC. Residues: CASSYSSGEIQETQYF.

The chain recombines TRBV18 with TRBJ1-1; 7 bases align to TRBD1. Germline loops: CDR1 KGHSH, CDR2 LQKENI. V was pared by 4 bases and J by 6 bases, with 5 bases of the junction left unmatched. This CDR3 comprises 13 residues. The chain's CDR3 is CASSLGTAPEAFF. CDR3 nucleotide sequence: TGTGCCAGCTCACTTGGGACAGCCCCTGAAGCTTTCTTT.

This clonotype was seen repeatedly, ten times or more. V usage is TRBV7-8 and J usage is TRBJ2-3; TRBD2 agrees at 9 bases. This CDR3 has 20 residues. Unmatched junction bases numbered 20, after V lost 2 bases and J lost 5 bases. Germline CDR1 reads SGHVS; CDR2 reads FQNEAQ. CDR3 bases: TGTGCCAGCAGCTTAAGGGCCCAGGGTTTGGCGGGGGGGCCGGAAGATACGCAGTATTTT. Encoded protein: CASSLRAQGLAGGPEDTQYF.

This clonotype was seen ten or more times. The gene calls are TRBV20-1 and TRBJ2-1; 14 bases map to TRBD2. The CDR3 consists of 17 residues. J gave up 10 bases and V 0 bases, and 11 bases lay outside the gene matches. Per germline, CDR1 DFQATT and CDR2 SNEGSKA (reference sequence). The CDR3 region has the DNA TGCAGTGCTAGAGATTTTGCGACTAGCGGGAGGGCCGGGGAGCAGTTCTTC. The encoded protein is CSARDFATSGRAGEQFF.

This clonotype was picked up many times. This chain uses TRBV3-1 with TRBJ1-1, with a possible D match to TRBD1 (5 bases). Trimming removed 1 base from V and 3 bases from J, with 18 bases in between. Germline V gene sequence: CDR1 LGHDT, CDR2 YNNKEL (reference sequence). The CDR3 runs 17 residues. The CDR3 reads CASSQGSGGGGHTEAFF. The CDR3 nucleotides read TGTGCCAGCAGCCAAGGGTCCGGCGGGGGTGGTCACACTGAAGCTTTCTTT.